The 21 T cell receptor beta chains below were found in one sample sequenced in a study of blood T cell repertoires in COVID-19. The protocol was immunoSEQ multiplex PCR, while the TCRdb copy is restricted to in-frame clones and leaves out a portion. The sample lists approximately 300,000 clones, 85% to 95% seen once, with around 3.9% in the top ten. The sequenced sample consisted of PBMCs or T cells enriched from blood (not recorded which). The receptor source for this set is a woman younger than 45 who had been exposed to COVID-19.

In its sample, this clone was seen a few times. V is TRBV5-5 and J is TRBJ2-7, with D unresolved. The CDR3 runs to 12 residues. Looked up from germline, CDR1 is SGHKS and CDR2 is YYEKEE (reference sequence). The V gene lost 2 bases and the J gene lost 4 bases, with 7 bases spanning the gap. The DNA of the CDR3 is TGTGCCAGCAGCTTCCGCAGTTACGAGCAGTACTTC. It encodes CASSFRSYEQYF.

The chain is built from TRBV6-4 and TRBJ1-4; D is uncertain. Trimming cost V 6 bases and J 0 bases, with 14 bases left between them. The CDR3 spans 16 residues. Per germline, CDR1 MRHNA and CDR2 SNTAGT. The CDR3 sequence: CASRAGPRATNEKLFF. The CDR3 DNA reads TGTGCCAGCAGAGCGGGTCCCCGTGCAACTAATGAAAAACTGTTTTTT.

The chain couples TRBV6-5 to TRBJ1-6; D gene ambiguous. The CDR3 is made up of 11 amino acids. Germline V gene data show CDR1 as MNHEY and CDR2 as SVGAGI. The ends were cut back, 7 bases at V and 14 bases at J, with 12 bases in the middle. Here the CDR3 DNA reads TGTGCCAGCACCCGTGCGCGGGCCCTCCACTTT. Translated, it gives CASTRARALHF.

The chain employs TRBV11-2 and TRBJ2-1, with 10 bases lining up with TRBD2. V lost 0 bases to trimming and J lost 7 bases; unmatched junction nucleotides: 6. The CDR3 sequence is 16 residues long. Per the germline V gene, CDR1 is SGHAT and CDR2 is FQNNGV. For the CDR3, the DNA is TGTGCCAGCAGCTTAGATTGGCTAGCGGGGGCTAATGAGCAGTTCTTC. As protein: CASSLDWLAGANEQFF.

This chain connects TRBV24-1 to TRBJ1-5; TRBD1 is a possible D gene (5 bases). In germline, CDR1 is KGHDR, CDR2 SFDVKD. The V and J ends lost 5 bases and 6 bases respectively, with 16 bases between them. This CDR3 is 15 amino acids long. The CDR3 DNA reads TGTGCCACCAGTGCTGGCAGGGTCGACGGTCAGCCCCAGCATTTT. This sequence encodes CATSAGRVDGQPQHF.

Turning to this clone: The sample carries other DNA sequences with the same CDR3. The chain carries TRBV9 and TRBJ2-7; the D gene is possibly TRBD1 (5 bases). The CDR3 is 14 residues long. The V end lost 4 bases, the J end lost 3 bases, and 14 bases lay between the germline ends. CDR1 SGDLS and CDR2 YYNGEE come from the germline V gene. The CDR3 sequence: CASSPRQGYYEQYF. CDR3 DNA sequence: TGTGCCAGCAGCCCCCGCCAGGGTTACTACGAGCAGTACTTC.

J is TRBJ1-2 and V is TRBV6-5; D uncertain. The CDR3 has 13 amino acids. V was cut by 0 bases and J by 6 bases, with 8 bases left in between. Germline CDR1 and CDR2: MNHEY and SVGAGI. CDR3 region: CASSYSTVNGYTF. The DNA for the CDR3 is TGTGCCAGCAGTTACTCGACTGTGAATGGCTACACCTTC.

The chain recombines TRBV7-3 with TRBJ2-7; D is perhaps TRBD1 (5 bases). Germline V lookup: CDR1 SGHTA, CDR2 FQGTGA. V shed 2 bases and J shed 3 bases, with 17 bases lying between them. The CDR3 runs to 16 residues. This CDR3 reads CASSLGPTEAVYEQYF. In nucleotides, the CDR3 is TGTGCCAGCAGCTTAGGCCCGACAGAAGCAGTCTACGAGCAGTACTTC.

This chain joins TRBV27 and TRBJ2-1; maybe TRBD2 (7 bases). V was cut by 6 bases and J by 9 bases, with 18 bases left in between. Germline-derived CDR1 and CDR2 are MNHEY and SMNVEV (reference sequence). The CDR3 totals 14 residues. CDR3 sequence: CASRPDYREGEQFF. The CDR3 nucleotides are TGTGCCAGCAGGCCAGACTACAGGGAGGGTGAGCAGTTCTTC.

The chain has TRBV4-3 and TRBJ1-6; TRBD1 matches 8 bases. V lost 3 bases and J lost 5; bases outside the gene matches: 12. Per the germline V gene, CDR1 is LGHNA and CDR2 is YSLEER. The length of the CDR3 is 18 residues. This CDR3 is CASSQHPPSTGDNSPLHF. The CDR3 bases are TGCGCCAGCAGCCAGCATCCGCCTTCGACAGGGGATAATTCACCCCTCCACTTT.

The CDR3 reads CASSTGAGENTIYF. In DNA, the CDR3 is TGTGCCAGTAGTACTGGGGCGGGAGAAAACACCATATATTTT. The chain joins TRBV19 to TRBJ1-3; TRBD1 might be the D (5 bases). The CDR3 extends over 14 amino acids. Between the trimmed V and J ends, which lost 4 bases and 6 bases, there was a span of 13 bases. Germline CDR1 LNHDA, CDR2 SQIVND (reference sequence).

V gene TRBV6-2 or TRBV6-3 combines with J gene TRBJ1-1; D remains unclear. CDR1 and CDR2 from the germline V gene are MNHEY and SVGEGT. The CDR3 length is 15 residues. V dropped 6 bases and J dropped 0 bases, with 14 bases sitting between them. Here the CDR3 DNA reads TGTGCCAGCAGCCCCAAACAGTCTATGAACACTGAAGCTTTCTTT. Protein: CASSPKQSMNTEAFF.

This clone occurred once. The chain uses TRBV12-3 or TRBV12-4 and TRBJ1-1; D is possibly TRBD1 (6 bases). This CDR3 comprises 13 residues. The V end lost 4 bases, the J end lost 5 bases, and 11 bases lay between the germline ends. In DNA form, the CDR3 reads TGTGCCAGCAGTTACAAGGGGGTAACTGAAGCTTTCTTT. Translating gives CASSYKGVTEAFF.

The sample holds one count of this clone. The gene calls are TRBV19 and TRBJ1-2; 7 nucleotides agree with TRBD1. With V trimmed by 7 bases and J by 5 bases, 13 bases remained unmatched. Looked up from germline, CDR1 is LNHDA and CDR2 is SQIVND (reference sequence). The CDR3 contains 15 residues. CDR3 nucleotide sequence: TGTGCCAGTAAGGGGACAGCCCATCGAGGGTATGGCTACACCTTC. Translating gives CASKGTAHRGYGYTF. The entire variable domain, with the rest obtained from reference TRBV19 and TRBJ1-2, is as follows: DGGITQSPKYLFRKEGQNVTLSCEQNLNHDAMYWYRQDPGQGLRLIYYSQIVNDFQKGDIAEGYSVSREKKESFPLTVTSAQKNPTAFYLCASKGTAHRGYGYTFGSGTRLTVV.

CDR3 coding DNA: TGCGCCAGCAGCCGGGGGGGGCTGCGGGACGGAAACACCATATATTTT. Its protein product is CASSRGGLRDGNTIYF. The chain recombines TRBV5-1 with TRBJ1-3; D is possibly TRBD1 (6 bases). V was cut by 4 bases and J by 4 bases, with 18 bases left in between. The length of the CDR3 is 16 residues. The germline V gene has CDR1 SGHRS and CDR2 YFSETQ.

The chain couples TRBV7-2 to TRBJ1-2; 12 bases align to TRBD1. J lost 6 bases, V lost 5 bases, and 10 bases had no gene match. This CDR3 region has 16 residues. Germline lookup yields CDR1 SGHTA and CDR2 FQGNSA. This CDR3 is CASSPQPGTGGDGYTF. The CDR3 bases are TGTGCCAGCAGCCCACAGCCCGGGACAGGGGGCGATGGCTACACCTTC.

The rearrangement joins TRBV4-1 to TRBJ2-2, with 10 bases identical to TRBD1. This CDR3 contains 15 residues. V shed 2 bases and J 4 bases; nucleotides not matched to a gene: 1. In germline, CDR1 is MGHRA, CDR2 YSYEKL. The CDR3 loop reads CASSQRTGGTGELFF. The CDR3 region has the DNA TGCGCCAGCAGCCAAAGGACAGGGGGCACCGGGGAGCTGTTTTTT.

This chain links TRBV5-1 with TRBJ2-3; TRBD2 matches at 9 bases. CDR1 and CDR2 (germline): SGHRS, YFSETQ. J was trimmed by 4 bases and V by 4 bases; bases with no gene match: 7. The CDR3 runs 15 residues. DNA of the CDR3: TGCGCCAGCAGCCCGCGGGGGGGCCTCGCAGATACGCAGTATTTT. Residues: CASSPRGGLADTQYF.

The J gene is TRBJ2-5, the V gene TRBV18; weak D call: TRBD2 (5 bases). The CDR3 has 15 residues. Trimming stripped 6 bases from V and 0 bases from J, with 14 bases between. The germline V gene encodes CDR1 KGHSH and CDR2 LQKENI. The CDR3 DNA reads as TGTGCCAGCTCCCCCGCCGGGGAGTACCAAGAGACCCAGTACTTC. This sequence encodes CASSPAGEYQETQYF.

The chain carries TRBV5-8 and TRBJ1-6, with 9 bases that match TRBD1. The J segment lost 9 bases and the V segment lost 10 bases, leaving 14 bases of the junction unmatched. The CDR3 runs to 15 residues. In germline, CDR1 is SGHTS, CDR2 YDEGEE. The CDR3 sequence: CAETNTGTGISPLHF. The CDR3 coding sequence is TGTGCCGAAACCAATACCGGGACAGGGATTTCACCCCTCCACTTT.

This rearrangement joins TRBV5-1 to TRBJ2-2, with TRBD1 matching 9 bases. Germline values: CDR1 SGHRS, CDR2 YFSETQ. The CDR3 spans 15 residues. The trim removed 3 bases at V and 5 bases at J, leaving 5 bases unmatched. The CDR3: CASSSGQGRTGELFF. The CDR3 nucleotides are TGCGCCAGCAGCTCCGGACAGGGGAGGACCGGGGAGCTGTTTTTT.